This record covers a single T cell receptor beta chain. Its target is not known. Profiling relied on immunoSEQ multiplex PCR, and the TCRdb table lists in-frame clones only, not all of them. The table lists 130,000 or so clones, roughly 86% of them singletons. These data originate in a study of T cell responses to AZD1222 COVID-19 vaccine. The CDR3 consists of 13 residues. V was cut by 5 bases and J by 7 bases, with 9 bases left in between. Study conclusions and caveats: Spike-wide coverage was observed for vaccine-associated CD4 TCRs, with dominant responses at 160-218 and 743-854. Baseline serology detected seropositivity in only six AZD1222 recipients. The repertoires were collected only after the peak T cell response. Among the donors, most were white British and more were female, and clonal diversity was possibly underestimated.

This clonotype was obtained from an adult who received the AZD1222 COVID-19 vaccine. The sequencing used peripheral blood, collected 28 days after the second AZD1222 dose. The chain carries TRBV12-3 or TRBV12-4 and TRBJ1-6; the D is unclear. The CDR3 coding sequence is TGTGCCAGCAGTCTAAGGAGGAATTCACCCCTCCACTTT. This encodes CASSLRRNSPLHF.